The sequence of this T cell receptor (beta chain) was determined in a study of cytomegalovirus exposure and HLA in healthy donors. Study outcomes and limitations: Investigators reported 150 to 200 TCR beta chains as tied to cytomegalovirus.

Details on this clone: What it binds is not known.

Here immunoSEQ multiplex PCR was the method, and the copy in TCRdb shows in-frame clones only, minus some. The sample comprises about 82,000 clones, 85% to 95% of which are singletons, and approximately 0.69% rests with the top ten. V dropped 5 bases and J dropped 2 bases, with 17 bases sitting between them. Per the germline V gene, CDR1 is SGHNT and CDR2 is YENEEA. The CDR3 runs to 16 residues. The rearrangement uses TRBV11-3 and TRBJ2-3, with TRBD2 as a possible D gene (6 bases). This clonotype was obtained from a man younger than 35 in good health and CMV-seronegative. The sequenced sample consisted of PBMCs. The CDR3 DNA sequence: TGTGCCAGCAGCCTCCGAGAAGCGGGCTACACAGATACGCAGTATTTT. Amino acids: CASSLREAGYTDTQYF. Full variable domain (rest looked up from reference TRBV11-3 and TRBJ2-3): EAGVVQSPRYKIIEKKQPVAFWCNPISGHNTLYWYLQNLGQGPELLIRYENEEAVDDSQLPKDRFSAERLKGVDSTLKIQPAELGDSAVYLCASSLREAGYTDTQYFGPGTRLTVL.